This T cell receptor (beta chain) was captured in a study of T cell clonality in common variable immunodeficiency. Using immunoSEQ multiplex PCR, the repertoire was profiled, and TCRdb retains in-frame clones only, with some absent. The sample counts 40,000 to 45,000 clones, none seen once; the ten largest own 1.2% to 1.5%. About this clone: Read sequence stops 3 residues before the CDR3 end, and the germline J gene provides the missing end.

V lost 5 bases to trimming and J lost 6 bases, with 32 bases between them. The V gene's germline CDR1 is DFQATT and CDR2 SNEGSKA (reference sequence). The CDR3 runs 18 residues. Each donor provided roughly 4.5 to 8.5 ml of heparinized whole blood. This sequence joins TRBV20-1 and TRBJ2-7; D is possibly TRBD1 or TRBD2 (9 bases each). Sequenced material: peripheral blood mononuclear cells. This receptor was identified in a person aged 18 to 70 in good health. The sequenced part of the CDR3 DNA is TGCAGTGCTGCAACAGGGGGCGCTGCGGGAGGGTCGTCGGGCGAG. Translating gives CSAATGGAAGGSSGE. The whole CDR3 protein is CSAATGGAAGGSSGEQYF.